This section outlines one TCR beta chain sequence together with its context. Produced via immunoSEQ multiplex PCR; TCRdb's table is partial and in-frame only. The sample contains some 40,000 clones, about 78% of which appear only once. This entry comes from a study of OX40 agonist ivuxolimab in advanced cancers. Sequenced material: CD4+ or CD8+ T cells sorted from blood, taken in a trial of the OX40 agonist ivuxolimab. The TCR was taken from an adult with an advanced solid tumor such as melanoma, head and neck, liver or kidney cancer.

The CDR3 DNA is TGTGCCAGCTCACCCTCACCCGGACAGGGGGCCTACGAGCAGTACTTC. Translating it yields CASSPSPGQGAYEQYF. V and J are TRBV18 and TRBJ2-7; 10 nucleotides align to TRBD1. The CDR3 is 16 amino acids. Germline CDR1 reads KGHSH; CDR2 reads LQKENI. With 3 bases clipped from V and 2 bases from J, the junction kept 7 bases outside the gene matches.